Listed below are T cell receptor beta chains from one sample, sequenced in a study of blood T cell repertoires in COVID-19. Here immunoSEQ multiplex PCR was the method, and the copy in TCRdb shows in-frame clones only, minus some. The table lists about 94,000 clones, more than 70% of them singletons. The sequencing sample was made of peripheral blood. The source is a human donor with acute or convalescent COVID-19. The donor label of this sample is uncertain. CDR3s include the opening cysteine and the closing phenylalanine or tryptophan. A D gene is named only where the DNA matches it firmly. Expanded clones get a size class; other rows say once, few or many, or leave the size out.

d_call	clone_size	j_call	v_call	cdr3_nt	cdr3_aa
-	-	TRBJ2-7	TRBV12-2	TGTGCAAGTCGCTTAGCGGAAGGACTTTTC	CASRLAEGLF
-	-	TRBJ1-1	TRBV5-1	TGCGCCAGTACTAGGGTCCCGAACACTGAAGCTTTCTTT	CASTRVPNTEAFF
-	-	TRBJ2-3	TRBV6-1	TGTGCCAGCAGTGAAGTAGGCCCCGGGGATACGCAGTATTTT	CASSEVGPGDTQYF
-	-	TRBJ1-2	TRBV28	TGTGCCAGCACCCCTCCGGGACTCTCTGGCTATGGCTACACCTTC	CASTPPGLSGYGYTF
TRBD1	few	TRBJ2-7	TRBV2	TGTGCCAGCGAGAGACCGGGACAGGGTTACGAGCAGTACTTC	CASERPGQGYEQYF
-	-	TRBJ2-7	TRBV7-9	TGTGCCAGCAGCTTAAGATCGGGGGAGACCTACGAGCAGTACTTC	CASSLRSGETYEQYF
TRBD1	-	TRBJ1-5	TRBV9	TGTGCCAGCAGCGTAGGGGACAGGGGAAGTCAGCCCCAGCATTTT	CASSVGDRGSQPQHF
-	-	TRBJ1-3	TRBV14	TGTGCCAGCAGCCTGACAGTTGGAAACACCATATATTTT	CASSLTVGNTIYF
TRBD2	-	TRBJ2-4	TRBV24-1	TGTGCCACCAGTGATTCAGGCAGGGAGGGAGCCAAAAACATTCAGTACTTC	CATSDSGREGAKNIQYF
-	once	TRBJ2-7	TRBV7-7	TGTGCCAGCAGCTTAAGGACCGGCGGGATATACGAGCAGTACTTC	CASSLRTGGIYEQYF
-	-	TRBJ2-3	TRBV14	TGTGCCAGCAGCCAAGAGGGCCCGCTAACAGATACGCAGTATTTT	CASSQEGPLTDTQYF
-	-	TRBJ1-4	TRBV18	TGTGCCAGCTCATCCTCTGACATACTCGAAAAACTGTTTTTT	CASSSSDILEKLFF
TRBD2	-	TRBJ2-7	TRBV10-1	TGCGCCAGCAGAGGGACTAGTGCTCCCTACGAGCAGTACTTC	CASRGTSAPYEQYF
-	-	TRBJ2-3	TRBV12-3/TRBV12-4	TGTGCCAGCAGTCTCCCGGGCACAGATACGCAGTATTTT	CASSLPGTDTQYF
-	-	TRBJ2-5	TRBV15	TGTGCCACCAGCAGAGTGGGCAGGGGAGAGACCCAGTACTTC	CATSRVGRGETQYF
-	-	TRBJ2-1	TRBV7-2	TGTGCCAGCAGCTTAGACAGGGAAGGCAATGAGCAGTTCTTC	CASSLDREGNEQFF
-	few	TRBJ2-7	TRBV14	TGTGCCAGCAGCAGGACTGAGAGATACGAGCAGTACTTC	CASSRTERYEQYF
TRBD1	few	TRBJ1-5	TRBV5-1	TGCGCCAGCAGCACGACAGGGGTCGAGCAGCCCCAGCATTTT	CASSTTGVEQPQHF
-	-	TRBJ2-7	TRBV5-4	TGTGCCAGCAGCTTGGTTCCGGGTACCTTCTCCTACGAGCAGTACTTC	CASSLVPGTFSYEQYF
-	-	TRBJ1-2	TRBV5-1	TGCGCCAGCAGCTTGGGAGAGGGAGCTAACTATGGCTACACCTTC	CASSLGEGANYGYTF
-	-	TRBJ1-1	TRBV10-3	TGTGCCATCAGTGACGGGACACCTGAAGCTTTCTTT	CAISDGTPEAFF
-	-	TRBJ1-2	TRBV5-1	TGCGCCAGCAGCTACCCCGAGGGGGGGAACTATGGCTACACCTTC	CASSYPEGGNYGYTF
-	-	TRBJ2-1	TRBV28	TGTGCCAGCAGTACACAGGGTTCTAGCTCCTACAATGAGCAGTTCTTC	CASSTQGSSSYNEQFF
TRBD2	-	TRBJ2-7	TRBV6-5	TGTGCCAGCAGCGGTTGGGGGGGATACTACGAGCAGTACTTC	CASSGWGGYYEQYF
TRBD2	few	TRBJ2-1	TRBV7-8	TGTGCCAGCAGCTTGGGACTAGCGGGGGCCTACAATGAGCAGTTCTTC	CASSLGLAGAYNEQFF
-	-	TRBJ1-5	TRBV7-4	TGTGCCAGGAGGGGGGGGATTCAGCCCCAGCATTTT	CARRGGIQPQHF
TRBD1	-	TRBJ2-1	TRBV24-1	TGTGCCACCAGTGAACCGGGACAGGGTACCCACAATGAGCAGTTCTTC	CATSEPGQGTHNEQFF
-	-	TRBJ2-7	TRBV7-9	TGTGCCAGCACCCTAGATTTGATAACCTCAAGCTCCTACGAGCAGTACTTC	CASTLDLITSSSYEQYF
-	-	TRBJ2-3	TRBV7-2	TGTGCCAGCAGCTTAATTTCCCCCCTGGATACGCAGTATTTT	CASSLISPLDTQYF
-	once	TRBJ1-2	TRBV12-3/TRBV12-4	TGTGCCAGCAGTTACTGGAACTATGGCTACACCTTC	CASSYWNYGYTF
-	-	TRBJ1-2	TRBV10-3	TGTGCCATCAGGGAGACAGCTAACTATGGCTACACCTTC	CAIRETANYGYTF
-	-	TRBJ2-5	TRBV24-1	TGTGCCACCAGTGAGGGAATTGGGGGCCTAGATCGAGAGACCCAGTACTTC	CATSEGIGGLDRETQYF
TRBD1	-	TRBJ1-2	TRBV6-5	TGTGCCAGCGGTCCGGACAGGGAGAACTATGGCTACACCTTC	CASGPDRENYGYTF
TRBD1	-	TRBJ2-5	TRBV7-3	TGTGCCAGCAGCTCTACAGGGGTTGGGCAAGAGACCCAGTACTTC	CASSSTGVGQETQYF
-	-	TRBJ1-1	TRBV27	TGTGCCAGCGTTAGCGGGGGGGCCAACACTGAAGCTTTCTTT	CASVSGGANTEAFF